The source of this T cell receptor (beta chain) is a study of patients and donors after allogeneic stem cell transplantation. V was pared by 7 bases and J by 1 base, with 6 bases of the junction left unmatched. The CDR3 totals 14 residues. TCRdb analysed the RT-PCR reads with MiXCR anew, one entry per CDR3 protein. The sample shows about 400,000 distinct CDR3 sequences, 16% of them seen only once. The table lists this clonotype with a few counts. This receptor was obtained from a human donor who was either an allogeneic HSCT recipient or a stem cell or donor lymphocyte infusion donor (not recorded which). It is not recorded whose cells these are; they may come from a transplant donor. V is TRBV12-3 or TRBV12-4 and J is TRBJ2-7, with 8 bases identical to TRBD1. Sample: blood, either unsorted or a sorted T cell fraction (not recorded which). This chain's CDR3 is CASNTGTGSYEQYF. CDR3 DNA sequence: TGTGCCAGCAACACCGGGACAGGATCCTACGAGCAGTACTTC.